These 25 T cell receptor beta chains share one sample of origin, sequenced in a study of blood T cell repertoires in COVID-19. Clones were sequenced by immunoSEQ multiplex PCR, and TCRdb holds only the in-frame ones, with some missing. The table lists about 250,000 clones, 70% to 85% of them singletons. What was sequenced was peripheral blood. These receptors all come from an elderly man with acute or convalescent COVID-19.

The chain links TRBV3-1 (or the pseudogene TRBV3-2) to TRBJ2-2; 9 bases match TRBD1. Germline assignment: CDR1 LGHDT and CDR2 YNNKEL (reference sequence). The CDR3 has 15 amino acids. V lost 5 bases and J lost 4; bases outside the gene matches: 5. CDR3 sequence: CASSIQTGGTGELFF. The DNA of the CDR3 is TGTGCCAGCAGCATCCAGACAGGGGGCACCGGGGAGCTGTTTTTT.

This chain connects TRBV11-2 to TRBJ1-6, with D maybe TRBD1 (5 bases). The germline gives CDR1 SGHAT, CDR2 FQNNGV. The V end lost 4 bases, the J end lost 11 bases, and 21 bases lay between the germline ends. This CDR3 spans 16 amino acids. The DNA for the CDR3 is TGTGCCAGCAGCTCCCAGGAAGGGTTGGACAATGCACCCCTCCACTTT. Translating gives CASSSQEGLDNAPLHF.

This clone was detected many times. The gene calls are TRBV2 and TRBJ2-7, with 12 bases matching TRBD2. The V gene's germline CDR1 is SNHLY and CDR2 FYNNEI. The V segment lost 6 bases and the J segment 2 bases; nucleotides outside the gene matches: 5. The length of the CDR3 is 15 residues. CDR3 DNA sequence: TGTGCCAGCAGGGGTCCTAGCGGGAGGGCCTACGAGCAGTACTTC. It codes for CASRGPSGRAYEQYF.

J is TRBJ2-7 and V is TRBV27; 7 nucleotides line up with TRBD1. Germline lookup yields CDR1 MNHEY and CDR2 SMNVEV (reference sequence). This CDR3 region has 20 residues. Trimming took 6 bases from V and 7 from J; bases not matched to a gene: 30. In DNA form, the CDR3 reads TGTGCCAGCAGACCTACTAACAGACAGGGTGGGTGGGTTCTAAAAAAGGAGCAGTACTTC. Translation gives CASRPTNRQGGWVLKKEQYF.

The gene calls are TRBV24-1 and TRBJ2-3, with a weak D call TRBD1 (6 bases). Germline loops: CDR1 KGHDR, CDR2 SFDVKD. This CDR3 contains 16 residues. Trimming pared 4 bases from V and 1 base from J, leaving 14 bases between. CDR3 nucleotide sequence: TGTGCCACCAGTGACCCTCAGGGGAAGGGCACAGATACGCAGTATTTT. Protein product: CATSDPQGKGTDTQYF.

This chain links TRBV27 with TRBJ2-3; 13 bases are a match to TRBD2. Unmatched junction bases numbered 12, after V lost 6 bases and J lost 6 bases. This CDR3 contains 17 residues. Germline V lookup: CDR1 MNHEY, CDR2 SMNVEV (reference sequence). CDR3 sequence reads: CASRASGLAGSSDTQYF. CDR3 nucleotides: TGTGCCAGCAGAGCCTCGGGACTAGCGGGAAGCAGCGATACGCAGTATTTT.

J is TRBJ2-3 and V is TRBV19; maybe TRBD2 (6 bases). There are 15 residues in the CDR3. Germline V gene data show CDR1 as LNHDA and CDR2 as SQIVND (reference sequence). Trimming shortened V by 3 bases and J by 1 base, and 11 bases separated the two germline ends. CDR3 sequence: CASSMPGEGTDTQYF. CDR3 nucleotide sequence: TGTGCCAGTAGTATGCCCGGGGAGGGCACAGATACGCAGTATTTT.

This sequence joins TRBV24-1 and TRBJ2-3; TRBD2 agrees at 9 bases. CDR1 is KGHDR, CDR2 SFDVKD, per germline. The CDR3 extends over 16 amino acids. The V gene end was trimmed by 4 bases and the J gene end by 4 bases; junction bases not matched to a gene: 8. As DNA, the CDR3 is TGTGCCACCAGTGAGGGTAGCGGGAGAAGTGCAGATACGCAGTATTTT. It codes for CATSEGSGRSADTQYF.

There are a few counts of this clone. The V and J genes are TRBV27 and TRBJ1-5, with no clear D. Trimming left V 5 bases short and J 0 bases short, with 8 bases between. This CDR3 has 14 amino acids. Looked up from germline, CDR1 is MNHEY and CDR2 is SMNVEV (reference sequence). CDR3 nucleotides: TGTGCCAGCAGTGAGGGCTATAGCAATCAGCCCCAGCATTTT. This gives the protein CASSEGYSNQPQHF.

V usage is TRBV5-6 and J usage is TRBJ2-2; 13 bases match TRBD2. J lost 1 base, V lost 3 bases, and 3 bases had no gene match. Looked up from germline, CDR1 is SGHDT and CDR2 is YYEEEE. CDR3 length: 17 residues. CDR3 sequence reads: CASSYRTSGRNTGELFF. The DNA of the CDR3 is TGTGCCAGCAGCTATAGGACTAGCGGGAGGAACACCGGGGAGCTGTTTTTT.

The genes are TRBV7-9 and TRBJ2-7; D uncertain. From germline, CDR1 is SEHNR and CDR2 FQNEAQ (reference sequence). This CDR3 is built from 14 residues. Trimming removed 1 base at V and 1 base at J, with 8 bases between. The CDR3, as DNA: TGTGCCAGCAGCTTAGAAGGCGGTTCCTACGAGCAGTACTTC. Its translation is CASSLEGGSYEQYF.

This chain joins TRBV2 and TRBJ2-2; no definite D call. The CDR3 totals 17 residues. The germline V gene encodes CDR1 SNHLY and CDR2 FYNNEI. V lost 6 bases and J 4 bases, leaving 21 bases between the germline ends. CDR3 protein: CASSPTFWAARTGELFF. The CDR3 DNA reads TGTGCCAGCAGCCCCACGTTTTGGGCAGCCCGCACCGGGGAGCTGTTTTTT.

This chain links TRBV12-1 with TRBJ1-1. TRBV12-1 is tagged as a pseudogene. This CDR3 has 14 amino acids. The CDR3 bases are TGTGCCAGCAGCTTTCCCTGGGGGGACACTGAAGCTTTCTTT. Encoded protein: CASSFPWGDTEAFF.

This clone occurred once. The genes are TRBV7-9 and TRBJ1-2; TRBD1 matches at 10 bases. Per the germline V gene, CDR1 is SEHNR and CDR2 is FQNEAQ (reference sequence). V was pared by 6 bases and J by 8 bases, with 12 bases of the junction left unmatched. The CDR3 has 15 residues. The CDR3 reads CASSAGTGVKRGYTF. In nucleotides, the CDR3 is TGTGCCAGCAGTGCCGGGACAGGGGTTAAACGGGGCTACACCTTC.

This chain uses TRBV19 with TRBJ1-1; the match to TRBD1 covers 7 bases. The germline gives CDR1 LNHDA, CDR2 SQIVND (reference sequence). This CDR3 comprises 15 residues. The V and J ends lost 0 bases and 1 base, in that order; junction bases with no gene match: 2. This CDR3 is CASSIEDRANTEAFF. CDR3 DNA sequence: TGTGCCAGTAGTATAGAAGACAGGGCGAACACTGAAGCTTTCTTT.

V is TRBV7-3 and J is TRBJ2-2, with D possibly TRBD1 on 6 matching bases. CDR3 length: 15 residues. Per the germline V gene, CDR1 is SGHTA and CDR2 is FQGTGA. V was trimmed by 4 bases and J by 1 base, leaving 10 bases between them. CDR3 in DNA: TGTGCCAGCAGCTCCGTGACAGGGAACACCGGGGAGCTGTTTTTT. Translation gives CASSSVTGNTGELFF.

The genes are TRBV6-5 and TRBJ2-7; TRBD1 agrees at 10 bases. The CDR3 consists of 13 residues. In germline, CDR1 is MNHEY, CDR2 SVGAGI. V lost 7 bases and J lost 6; bases outside the gene matches: 6. The CDR3, as DNA: TGTGCCAGCAAAAGACAGGGGGCGCGCGAGCAGTACTTC. It yields the protein CASKRQGAREQYF.

As to this clone: At the DNA level, this CDR3 is encoded by other sequences in the same sample as well. The chain links TRBV5-1 to TRBJ2-7, with D unclear. V shed 4 bases and J shed 0 bases, with 11 bases lying between them. This CDR3 has 14 residues. Per germline, CDR1 SGHRS and CDR2 YFSETQ. The CDR3, as DNA: TGCGCCAGCAGCCTCGGCGGTAGCTCCTACGAGCAGTACTTC. This codes for CASSLGGSSYEQYF.

A few counts support this clone. The chain joins TRBV6-5 to TRBJ2-3; TRBD2 aligns across 10 bases. CDR3 length equals 15 residues. CDR1 is MNHEY and CDR2 is SVGAGI in the germline V gene. V shed 5 bases, J shed 5 bases, and the junction held 7 bases outside the gene matches. The CDR3 spells CASSRPGLAIDTQYF. CDR3 DNA sequence: TGTGCCAGCAGTCGTCCGGGACTAGCGATAGATACGCAGTATTTT.

The V gene is TRBV24-1, the J gene TRBJ2-2, with D unclear. This CDR3 has 16 residues. Trimming stripped 4 bases from V and 0 bases from J, with 11 bases between. Per the germline V gene, CDR1 is KGHDR and CDR2 is SFDVKD. The DNA of the CDR3 is TGTGCCACCAGTGACCCGACACCTACGAACACCGGGGAGCTGTTTTTT. It yields the protein CATSDPTPTNTGELFF.

The CDR3 protein is CASSRDLGNEQFF. The CDR3 DNA follows: TGTGCCAGCAGCCGGGACTTGGGCAATGAGCAGTTCTTC. V usage is TRBV5-6 and J usage is TRBJ2-1; tentatively, D is TRBD2 (6 bases). V gave up 4 bases and J gave up 6 bases, with 11 bases separating them. CDR3 size: 13 residues. Germline V gives CDR1 SGHDT, CDR2 YYEEEE.

About this clone itself: One end of the junction does not line up with germline, which may come from a read error. This chain connects TRBV27 to TRBJ2-2, with TRBD2 matching over 7 bases. Germline CDR1 and CDR2: MNHEY and SMNVEV (reference sequence). The CDR3 extends over 15 amino acids. CDR3 amino acids: CASRLWGGDTGELFF. Written as DNA, the CDR3 is TGTGCCAGCAGATTATGGGGGGGTGACACCGGGGAGCTGTTTTTT.

This clone was seen only a few times. V gene TRBV5-1 combines with J gene TRBJ1-1; 9 bases line up with TRBD1. CDR3 size: 15 residues. J lost 4 bases, V lost 4 bases, and 8 bases had no gene match. Germline CDR1 is SGHRS and CDR2 is YFSETQ. As DNA, the CDR3 is TGCGCCAGCAGCATCGGGACAGGGAGAGGCACTGAAGCTTTCTTT. It is translated as CASSIGTGRGTEAFF.

The rearrangement links TRBV6-4 to TRBJ2-1; 11 bases fit TRBD2. V gave up 5 bases and J gave up 7 bases; unmatched junction bases: 7. The germline CDR1 and CDR2 sequences are MRHNA and SNTAGT. This CDR3 spans 15 amino acids. CDR3 loop: CASSLAGGSLNEQFF. DNA of the CDR3: TGTGCCAGCAGTCTAGCGGGAGGAAGCCTAAATGAGCAGTTCTTC.

This clone was observed a few times. The rearrangement links TRBV10-1 to TRBJ1-2; tentatively, D is TRBD1 (5 bases). Trimming took 0 bases from V and 8 from J, leaving 13 bases between them. The CDR3 has 14 residues. CDR1 and CDR2 (germline): WNHNN, SYGVQD (reference sequence). CDR3 in DNA: TGCGCCAGCAGTGAGTCAGGGGCCTTCGGCGGCTACACCTTC. Its translation: CASSESGAFGGYTF.